These 16 T cell receptor beta chains were sequenced from one sample in a study of blood T cell repertoires in COVID-19. The protocol was immunoSEQ multiplex PCR, while the TCRdb copy is restricted to in-frame clones and leaves out a portion. The repertoire includes 270,000 or so clones, 80% to 90% of them detected once, and approximately 4% sits in the top ten. Sequencing used PBMCs or T cells enriched from blood (not recorded which). These receptors were obtained from a woman aged 25 to 45 with acute COVID-19.

V is TRBV27 and J is TRBJ1-2; D is unclear. The CDR3 runs 13 residues. Trimming took off 3 bases at V and 5 bases at J, with 10 bases between the two ends. Germline CDR1 and CDR2: MNHEY and SMNVEV (reference sequence). The CDR3 DNA is TGTGCCAGCAGTTTTGCGGGCTCTTATGGCTACACCTTC. Its protein is CASSFAGSYGYTF.

The genes are TRBV10-3 and TRBJ2-2; D perhaps matches TRBD2 (7 bases). The V end lost 2 bases, the J end lost 1 base, and 20 bases lay between the germline ends. Germline loops: CDR1 ENHRY, CDR2 SYGVKD. The CDR3 is made up of 19 amino acids. The CDR3 DNA reads TGTGCCATCAGTGAGCTCAGAGGGGGGGGAGGCCAGAACACCGGGGAGCTGTTTTTT. This encodes CAISELRGGGGQNTGELFF.

This sequence joins TRBV4-1 and TRBJ2-2; 7 bases agree with TRBD2. Trimming cost V 1 base and J 6 bases; bases outside gene matches: 17. Germline lookup yields CDR1 MGHRA and CDR2 YSYEKL. There are 19 residues in the CDR3. The CDR3 DNA reads TGCGCCAGCAGCCAAGCCCCCCCGATTGCGGGAGAGATCGCCGGGGAGCTGTTTTTT. Translated, it gives CASSQAPPIAGEIAGELFF.

The genes are TRBV29-1 and TRBJ1-1; D is unclear. CDR1 and CDR2 from the germline V gene are SQVTM and ANQGSEA. V lost 2 bases to trimming and J lost 1 base, with 5 bases between them. The CDR3 is 12 residues long. This chain's CDR3 is CSVESRNTEAFF. In DNA form, the CDR3 reads TGCAGCGTTGAAAGTAGGAACACTGAAGCTTTCTTT.

The chain recombines TRBV6-6 with TRBJ1-6; 9 positions match TRBD1. The CDR3 has 14 amino acids. The germline V gene has CDR1 MNHNY and CDR2 SVGAGI (reference sequence). V shed 6 bases, J shed 8 bases, and the junction held 5 bases outside the gene matches. CDR3 DNA sequence: TGTGCCAGCAGCCCCGACAGGGGGTATTCACCCCTCCACTTT. Its protein product is CASSPDRGYSPLHF.

The rearrangement links TRBV19 to TRBJ1-5, with 7 bases aligning to TRBD1. With V trimmed by 5 bases and J by 7 bases, 8 bases remained unmatched. Germline V gene sequence: CDR1 LNHDA, CDR2 SQIVND (reference sequence). The CDR3 runs to 14 residues. The CDR3, as DNA: TGTGCCAGTAGTCCAGACAGGGTAAACCAGCCCCAGCATTTT. It yields the protein CASSPDRVNQPQHF.

The V call is TRBV4-2, the J call TRBJ2-7; 8 bases match TRBD2. Germline V gene lookup returns CDR1 LGHNA and CDR2 YNFKEQ. With 0 bases clipped from V and 2 bases from J, the junction kept 3 bases outside the gene matches. This CDR3 has 15 residues. CDR3 nucleotide sequence: TGTGCCAGCAGCCAAGACCAGCGGGAGCCCTACGAGCAGTACTTC. Its translation is CASSQDQREPYEQYF.

This sequence joins TRBV6-5 and TRBJ1-5, with TRBD1 identical over 9 bases. The CDR3 runs 14 residues. Germline CDR1 reads MNHEY; CDR2 reads SVGAGI. J was trimmed by 4 bases and V by 8 bases; bases with no gene match: 6. CDR3 sequence (DNA): TGTGCCAGCCGATCCGGGACAGGGAATCAGCCCCAGCATTTT. Translating gives CASRSGTGNQPQHF.

To note about this clone: No DNA is shown, since the ends of the CDR3 on it are uncertain; the CDR3 is the one TCRdb lists. The CDR3 loop reads CASRWGQGNTEAFF. The J gene is TRBJ1-1, the V gene TRBV12-2; TRBD1, the table's D call, was not compared with the DNA. TRBV12-2 is a pseudogene. The CDR3 spans 14 residues, counting both ends.

J is TRBJ1-1 and V is TRBV5-1; 10 bases are shared with TRBD1. CDR1 SGHRS and CDR2 YFSETQ come from the germline V gene. Unmatched junction bases numbered 5, after V lost 6 bases and J lost 3 bases. The CDR3 runs 14 residues. The CDR3 DNA is TGCGCCAGCAACAGGGACAGGGGATACACTGAAGCTTTCTTT. Its translation is CASNRDRGYTEAFF.

The CDR3 is CASSRPGQGGTGELFF. CDR3 bases: TGTGCCAGCAGCCGTCCGGGACAGGGAGGCACCGGGGAGCTGTTTTTT. The chain is built from TRBV3-1 (or the pseudogene TRBV3-2) and TRBJ2-2; 9 bases are shared with TRBD1. The CDR3 is made up of 16 amino acids. Per the germline V gene, CDR1 is LGHDT and CDR2 is YNNKEL (reference sequence). V trimming: 4 bases; J trimming: 4 bases; junction bases outside the gene matches: 7.

This chain uses TRBV5-1 with TRBJ2-1, with 7 positions matching TRBD1. Germline V gives CDR1 SGHRS, CDR2 YFSETQ. There are 14 residues in the CDR3. The ends lost 4 bases at V and 7 bases at J; junction bases unmatched: 8. The CDR3 is CASSTGQRFNEQFF. CDR3 DNA: TGCGCCAGCAGCACGGGACAGAGATTTAATGAGCAGTTCTTC.

This clone was seen a handful of times. V and J are TRBV13 and TRBJ2-2; 8 bases fit TRBD1. CDR1 is PRHDT, CDR2 FYEKMQ, per germline (reference sequence). Trimming removed 5 bases from V and 5 bases from J; junction bases left unmatched: 13. The CDR3 sequence is 17 residues long. The CDR3 DNA sequence: TGTGCCAGCAGCCGACCCATGGGACAGGCCGGGACCGGGGAGCTGTTTTTT. This codes for CASSRPMGQAGTGELFF.

The gene calls are TRBV28 and TRBJ1-1, with D uncertain. V gave up 5 bases and J gave up 1 base, with 11 bases separating them. The germline V gene has CDR1 MDHEN and CDR2 SYDVKM. The CDR3 is 14 amino acids. As DNA, the CDR3 is TGTGCCAGCAGTAGGGAGACTTCGAACACTGAAGCTTTCTTT. Its protein is CASSRETSNTEAFF. Combining the CDR3 with reference TRBV28 and TRBJ1-1 gives the whole variable domain DVKVTQSSRYLVKRTGEKVFLECVQDMDHENMFWYRQDPGLGLRLIYFSYDVKMKEKGDIPEGYSVSREKKERFSLILESASTNQTSMYLCASSRETSNTEAFFGQGTRLTVV.

Here the CDR3 reads CASSQVPTSGSADTQYF. As DNA, the CDR3 is TGTGCCAGCAGCCAGGTCCCGACTAGCGGGAGCGCAGATACGCAGTATTTT. The chain is built from TRBV3-1 (or the pseudogene TRBV3-2) and TRBJ2-3; 12 bases are shared with TRBD2. The V segment lost 3 bases and the J segment 4 bases; nucleotides outside the gene matches: 8. Germline CDR1 LGHDT, CDR2 YNNKEL (reference sequence). The CDR3 covers 17 residues.

The chain recombines TRBV19 with TRBJ2-7; 8 nucleotides match TRBD1. V dropped 2 bases and J dropped 5; count of bases not matched to a gene: 2. This CDR3 is 13 amino acids long. Germline loops: CDR1 LNHDA, CDR2 SQIVND (reference sequence). Here the CDR3 reads CASSIQGADEQYF. As DNA, the CDR3 is TGTGCCAGTAGTATACAGGGGGCGGACGAGCAGTACTTC.